This section outlines one TCR beta chain sequence together with its context. The sample holds a few counts of this clonotype. Its antigen remains unidentified. No clone much larger than this one lies a single base away; base qualities are absent. Every donor in the study was a healthy Caucasian. The twin cohort comprised three pairs of female monozygotic twins, all aged roughly 18 to 30 years. Peripheral blood mononuclear cells were used as the source from which RNA for TCR libraries was isolated. There are 13 amino acids in the CDR3, from cysteine to phenylalanine inclusive. Only CDR3 DNA remains: 39 bases, in frame from the first base. For CDR1 and CDR2, the germline V gene (reference sequence) lists DFQATT and SNEGSKA. The junction shows trimming of 6 bases on V and 6 bases on J, and the gene matches do not reach 9 bases of it. To prepare the library, 5' RACE was applied. Sequencing took place on an Illumina HiSeq 2000. Template switching added a universal primer binding site, and the final cDNA carried a unique molecular identifier that allowed TCR cDNA molecules to be counted accurately. First-strand cDNA for TCR alpha and beta chains was synthesized from specific primers in the conserved constant-segment region. To control for contamination, every cDNA library carried two barcodes: a SMART-Mk sample barcode plus Illumina barcodes. TruSeq adapter sequences and Illumina sample barcodes were added in two successive PCR steps. The TCR alpha and beta cDNA libraries were sequenced on the Illumina HiSeq platform using custom primers. Processing in the source paper ran as follows. MiGEC processed the raw reads to extract unique molecular identifiers, while MiXCR was used to determine the CDR3 positions. Recombination models were inferred per individual with the repgenHMM and IGoR tools using an EM algorithm. The tcR package in R was used for shared clonotype analysis, with sharing normalized by the product of cloneset sizes. To study raw recombination free of thymic and clonal selection effects, out-of-frame nonproductive sequences were analyzed. The raw public data were reprocessed by TCRdb itself: fastp quality trimming at Q25, MiXCR clonotype calling, in-frame beta chains only. Each record represents a unique CDR3 protein, reported with the most common genes and DNA among its rows. The V and J calls were not made by the authors but by TCRdb's processing. The sample yields about 810,000 distinct CDR3 sequences; 12% were counted once. Around 1.5% of the sample goes to the ten largest clones.

This entry belongs to a study of identical twins (dated by TCRdb to 2015 to 2016). About the study as a whole: The study deep-sequenced TCR alpha and beta repertoires from monozygotic twins, unrelated adults of various ages and cord blood to test whether fetal clonotypes persist. To rule out contamination, replicate twin experiments were performed at different times with different library preparation protocols. Paper-wide results and their limitations: Compared with coincidental sharing between unrelated individuals, out-of-frame TCR alpha sequences shared between twins showed an excess of sequences with low generation probability. In monozygotic twins, out-of-frame TCR alpha sharing was systematically underestimated by recombination models, although the models agreed with sharing between unrelated individuals. Zero-insertion analyses could be partly confounded by invariant T cells such as MAIT and iNKT, though diverse VJ usage argued against such confounding for most clonotypes. Because the same donors could not be followed over many years, the conclusions depended on cross-sectional statistical analysis. Excess twin sharing in beta out-of-frame sequences was weaker because fewer shared sequences lowered the signal-to-noise ratio. Fewer insertions were carried by abundant cord blood beta clonotypes; a weaker similar trend was observed in young adult naive repertoires, while no such trend was observed in memory repertoires.

The same sample was also used in a study of yellow fever vaccine responses in identical twins. As noted in the second study: The T cell response to vaccination in identical twins was reported by the authors to appear partly convergent and partly personalized. Focusing on identical twins, the study followed the T cell clones that responded to the vaccine, and did so with precision.

The source material was PBMCs. This clonotype was obtained from a woman between 18 and 29 years old in good health. The chain is assembled from TRBV20-1 and TRBJ2-5, with TRBD2 matching 8 junction bases. The nucleotide sequence reads as follows: TGCAGTGCCGGCGGGGGGTGGGATAAGACCCAGTACTTC. This is translated as CSAGGGWDKTQYF.